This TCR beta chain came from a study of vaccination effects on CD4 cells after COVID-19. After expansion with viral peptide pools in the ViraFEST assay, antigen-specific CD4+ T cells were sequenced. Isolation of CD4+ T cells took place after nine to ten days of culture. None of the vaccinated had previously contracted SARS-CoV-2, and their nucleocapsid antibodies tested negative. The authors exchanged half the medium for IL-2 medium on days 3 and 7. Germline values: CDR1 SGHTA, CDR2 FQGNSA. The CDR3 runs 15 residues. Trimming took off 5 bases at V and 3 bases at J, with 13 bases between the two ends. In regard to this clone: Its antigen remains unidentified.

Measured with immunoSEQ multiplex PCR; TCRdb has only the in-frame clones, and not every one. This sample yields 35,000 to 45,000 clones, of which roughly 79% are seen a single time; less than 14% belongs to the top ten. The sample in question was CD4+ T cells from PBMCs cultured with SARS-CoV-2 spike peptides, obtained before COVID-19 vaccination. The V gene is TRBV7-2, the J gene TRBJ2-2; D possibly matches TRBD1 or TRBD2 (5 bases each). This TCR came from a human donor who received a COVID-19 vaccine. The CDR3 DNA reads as TGTGCCAGCAGCCCGGGGCGCCGGGACACCGGGGAGCTGTTTTTT. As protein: CASSPGRRDTGELFF.